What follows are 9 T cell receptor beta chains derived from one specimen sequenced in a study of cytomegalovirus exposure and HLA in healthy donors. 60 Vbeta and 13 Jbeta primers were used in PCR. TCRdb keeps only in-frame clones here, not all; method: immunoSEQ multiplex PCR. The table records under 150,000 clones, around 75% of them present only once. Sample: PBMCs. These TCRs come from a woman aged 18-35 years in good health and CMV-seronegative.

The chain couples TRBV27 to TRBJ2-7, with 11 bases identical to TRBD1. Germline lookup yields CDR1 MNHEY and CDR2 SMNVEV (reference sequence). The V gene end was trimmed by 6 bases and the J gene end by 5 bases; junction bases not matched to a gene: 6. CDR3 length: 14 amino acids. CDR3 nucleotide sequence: TGTGCCAGCAGCCCGGACAGGGGGCTTAACGAGCAGTACTTC. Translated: CASSPDRGLNEQYF.

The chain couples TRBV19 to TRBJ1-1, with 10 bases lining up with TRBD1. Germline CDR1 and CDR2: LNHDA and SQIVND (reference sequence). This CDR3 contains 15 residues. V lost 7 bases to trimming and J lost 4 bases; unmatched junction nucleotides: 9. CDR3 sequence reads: CASKIGDRGATEAFF. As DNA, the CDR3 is TGTGCCAGTAAAATAGGGGACAGGGGTGCCACTGAAGCTTTCTTT.

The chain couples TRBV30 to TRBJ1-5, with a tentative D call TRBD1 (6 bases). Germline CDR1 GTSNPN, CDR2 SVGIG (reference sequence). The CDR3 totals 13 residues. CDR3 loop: CAWAGEINQPQHF. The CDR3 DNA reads TGTGCGTGGGCAGGGGAAATAAATCAGCCCCAGCATTTT.

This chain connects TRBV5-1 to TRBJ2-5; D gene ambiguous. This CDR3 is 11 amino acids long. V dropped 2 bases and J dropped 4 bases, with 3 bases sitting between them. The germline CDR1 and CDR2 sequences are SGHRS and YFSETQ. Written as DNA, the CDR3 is TGCGCCAGCAGCTTCTCAGAGACCCAGTACTTC. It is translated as CASSFSETQYF. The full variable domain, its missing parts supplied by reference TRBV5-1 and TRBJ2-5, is KAGVTQTPRYLIKTRGQQVTLSCSPISGHRSVSWYQQTPGQGLQFLFEYFSETQRNKGNFPGRFSGRQFSNSRSEMNVSTLELGDSALYLCASSFSETQYFGPGTRLLVL.

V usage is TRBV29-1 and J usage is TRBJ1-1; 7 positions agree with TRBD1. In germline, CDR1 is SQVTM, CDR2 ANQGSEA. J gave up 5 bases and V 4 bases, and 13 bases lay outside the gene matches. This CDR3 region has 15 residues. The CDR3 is CSVGYRGPKKTEAFF. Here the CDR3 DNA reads TGCAGCGTTGGTTACAGGGGCCCTAAAAAAACTGAAGCTTTCTTT.

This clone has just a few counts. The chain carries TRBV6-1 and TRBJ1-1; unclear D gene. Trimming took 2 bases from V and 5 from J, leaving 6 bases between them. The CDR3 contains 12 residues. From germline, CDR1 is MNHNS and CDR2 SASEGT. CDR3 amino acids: CASSERETEAFF. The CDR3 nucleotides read TGTGCCAGCAGTGAAAGGGAGACTGAAGCTTTCTTT.

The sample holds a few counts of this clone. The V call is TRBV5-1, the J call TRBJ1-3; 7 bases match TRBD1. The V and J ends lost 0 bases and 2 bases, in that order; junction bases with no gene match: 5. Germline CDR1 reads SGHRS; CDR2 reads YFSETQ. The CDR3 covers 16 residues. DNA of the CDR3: TGCGCCAGCAGCTTGGAGGGGGCGAGAACTGGAAACACCATATATTTT. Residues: CASSLEGARTGNTIYF.

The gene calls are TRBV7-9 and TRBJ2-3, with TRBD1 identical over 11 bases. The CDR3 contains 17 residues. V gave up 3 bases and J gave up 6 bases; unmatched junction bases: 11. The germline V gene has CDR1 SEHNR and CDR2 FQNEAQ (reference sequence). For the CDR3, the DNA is TGTGCCAGCAGCTTCGTACTGGGACAGGGGGAAGAGGATACGCAGTATTTT. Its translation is CASSFVLGQGEEDTQYF.

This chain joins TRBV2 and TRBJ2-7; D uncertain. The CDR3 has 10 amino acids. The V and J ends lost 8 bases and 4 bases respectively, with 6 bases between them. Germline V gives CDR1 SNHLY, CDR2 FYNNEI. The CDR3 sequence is CASGQYEQYF. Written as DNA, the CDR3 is TGTGCCAGCGGTCAGTACGAGCAGTACTTC.